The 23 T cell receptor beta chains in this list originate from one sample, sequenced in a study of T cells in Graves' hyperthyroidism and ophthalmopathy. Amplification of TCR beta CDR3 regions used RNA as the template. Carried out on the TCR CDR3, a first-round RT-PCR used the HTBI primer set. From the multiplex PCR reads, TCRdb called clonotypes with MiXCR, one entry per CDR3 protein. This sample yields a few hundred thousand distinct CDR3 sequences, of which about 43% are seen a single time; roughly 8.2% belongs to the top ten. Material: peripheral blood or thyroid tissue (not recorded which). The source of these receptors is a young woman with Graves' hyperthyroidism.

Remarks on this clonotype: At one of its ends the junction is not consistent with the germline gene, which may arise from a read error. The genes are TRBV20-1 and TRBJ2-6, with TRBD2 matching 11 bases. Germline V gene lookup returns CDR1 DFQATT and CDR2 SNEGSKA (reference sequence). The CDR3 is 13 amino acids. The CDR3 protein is CSASSGRAYVLTF. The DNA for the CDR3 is TGCAGTGCTAGTAGCGGGAGGGCCTACGTCCTGACTTTC.

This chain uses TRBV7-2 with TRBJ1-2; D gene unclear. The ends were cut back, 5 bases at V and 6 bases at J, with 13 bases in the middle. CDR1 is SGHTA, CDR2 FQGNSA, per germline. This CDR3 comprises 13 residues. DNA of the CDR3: TGTGCCAGCAGCCGTTCCCGGGTCCATGGCTACACCTTC. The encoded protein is CASSRSRVHGYTF.

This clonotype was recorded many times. The CDR3 region is CASSPRQGIAYGYTF. DNA for the CDR3: TGTGCCAGCAGCCCCAGACAGGGTATTGCCTATGGCTACACCTTC. V and J are TRBV7-9 and TRBJ1-2; 7 bases line up with TRBD1. CDR1 SEHNR and CDR2 FQNEAQ come from the germline V gene (reference sequence). This CDR3 contains 15 residues. V trimming: 5 bases; J trimming: 4 bases; junction bases outside the gene matches: 10.

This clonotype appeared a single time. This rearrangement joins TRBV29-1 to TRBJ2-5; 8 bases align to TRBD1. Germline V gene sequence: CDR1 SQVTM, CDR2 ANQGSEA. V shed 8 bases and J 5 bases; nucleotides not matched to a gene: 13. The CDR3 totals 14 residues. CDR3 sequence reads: CSSDAPGGLETQYF. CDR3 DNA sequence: TGCAGCAGTGATGCTCCAGGGGGCTTGGAGACCCAGTACTTC. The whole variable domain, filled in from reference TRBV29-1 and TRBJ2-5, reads SAVISQKPSRDICQRGTSLTIQCQVDSQVTMMFWYRQQPGQSLTLIATANQGSEATYESGFVIDKFPISRPNLTFSTLTVSNMSPEDSSIYLCSSDAPGGLETQYFGPGTRLLVL.

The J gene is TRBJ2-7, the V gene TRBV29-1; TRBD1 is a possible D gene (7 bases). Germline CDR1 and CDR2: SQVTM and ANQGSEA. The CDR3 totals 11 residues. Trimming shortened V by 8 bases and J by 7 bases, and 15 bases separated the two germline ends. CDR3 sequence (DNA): TGCAGCTTCAGACAGGGAGGAGAGCAGTACTTC. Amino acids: CSFRQGGEQYF.

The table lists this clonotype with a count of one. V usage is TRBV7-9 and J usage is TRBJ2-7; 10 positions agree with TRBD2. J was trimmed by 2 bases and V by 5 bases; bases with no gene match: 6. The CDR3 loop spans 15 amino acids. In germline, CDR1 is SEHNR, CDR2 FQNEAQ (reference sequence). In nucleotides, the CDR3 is TGTGCCAGCAGCGGACAGAGCGGGGGGGCCTACGAGCAGTACTTC. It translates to CASSGQSGGAYEQYF.

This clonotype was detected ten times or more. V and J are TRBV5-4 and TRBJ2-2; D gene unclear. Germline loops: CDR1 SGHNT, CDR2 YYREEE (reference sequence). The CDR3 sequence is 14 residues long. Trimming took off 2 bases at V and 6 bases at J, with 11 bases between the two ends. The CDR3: CASSFPRSAGELFF. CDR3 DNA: TGTGCCAGCAGCTTCCCCAGGAGCGCCGGGGAGCTGTTTTTT. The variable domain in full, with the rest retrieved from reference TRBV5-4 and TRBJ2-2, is ETGVTQSPTHLIKTRGQQVTLRCSSQSGHNTVSWYQQALGQGPQFIFQYYREEENGRGNFPPRFSGLQFPNYSSELNVNALELDDSALYLCASSFPRSAGELFFGEGSRLTVL.

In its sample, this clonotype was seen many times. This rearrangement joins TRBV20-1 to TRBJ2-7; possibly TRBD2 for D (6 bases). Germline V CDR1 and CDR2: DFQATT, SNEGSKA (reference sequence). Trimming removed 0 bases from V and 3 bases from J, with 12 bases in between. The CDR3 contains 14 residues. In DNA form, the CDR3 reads TGCAGTGCTAGAGATAGACTAGTGGGCTACGAGCAGTACTTC. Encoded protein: CSARDRLVGYEQYF.

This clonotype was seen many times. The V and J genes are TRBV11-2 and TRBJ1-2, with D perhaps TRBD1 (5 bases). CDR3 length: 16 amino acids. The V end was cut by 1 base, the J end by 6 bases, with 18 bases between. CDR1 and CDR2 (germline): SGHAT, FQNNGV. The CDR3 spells CASSLAGHALGDGYTF. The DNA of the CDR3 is TGTGCCAGCAGCTTAGCTGGACACGCTTTAGGAGATGGCTACACCTTC.

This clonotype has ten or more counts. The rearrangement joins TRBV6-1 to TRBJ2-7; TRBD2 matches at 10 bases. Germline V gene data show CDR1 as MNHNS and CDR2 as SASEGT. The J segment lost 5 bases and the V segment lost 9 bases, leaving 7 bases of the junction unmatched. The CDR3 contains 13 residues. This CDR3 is CASLGLAYHEQYF. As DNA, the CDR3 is TGTGCCAGTCTGGGACTAGCGTACCACGAGCAGTACTTC.

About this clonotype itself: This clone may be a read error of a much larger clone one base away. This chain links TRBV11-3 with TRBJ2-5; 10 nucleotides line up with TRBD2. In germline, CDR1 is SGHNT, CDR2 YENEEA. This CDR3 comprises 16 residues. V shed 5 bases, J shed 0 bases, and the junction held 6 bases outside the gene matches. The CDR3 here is CASSPPTSGYQETQYF. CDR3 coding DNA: TGTGCCAGCAGCCCTCCGACTAGCGGGTACCAAGAGACCCAGTACTTC.

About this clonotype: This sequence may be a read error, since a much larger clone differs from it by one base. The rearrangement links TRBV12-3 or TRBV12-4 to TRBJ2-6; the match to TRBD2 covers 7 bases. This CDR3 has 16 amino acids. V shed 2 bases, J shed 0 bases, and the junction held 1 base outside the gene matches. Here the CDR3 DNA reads TGTGCCAGCAGTTTACGGGGGGACTCTGGGGCCAACGTCCTGACTTTC. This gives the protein CASSLRGDSGANVLTF.

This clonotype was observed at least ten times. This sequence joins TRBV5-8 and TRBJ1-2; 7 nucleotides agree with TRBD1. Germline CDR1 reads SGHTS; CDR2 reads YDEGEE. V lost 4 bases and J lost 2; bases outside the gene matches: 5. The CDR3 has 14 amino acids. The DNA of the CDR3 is TGTGCCAGCAGCCGGGGACAGCCCAACTATGGCTACACCTTC. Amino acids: CASSRGQPNYGYTF.

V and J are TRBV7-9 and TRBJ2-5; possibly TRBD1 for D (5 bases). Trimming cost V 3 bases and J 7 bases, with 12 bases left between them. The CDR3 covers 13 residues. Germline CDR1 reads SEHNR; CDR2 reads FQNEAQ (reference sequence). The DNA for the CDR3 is TGTGCCAGCAGCTTGCGGACACGGTGGACCCAGTACTTC. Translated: CASSLRTRWTQYF.

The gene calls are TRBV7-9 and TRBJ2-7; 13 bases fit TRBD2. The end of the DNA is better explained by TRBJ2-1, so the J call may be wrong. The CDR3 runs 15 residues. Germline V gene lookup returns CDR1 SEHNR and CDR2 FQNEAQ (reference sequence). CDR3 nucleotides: TGTGCCAGCAGCGAAGGACTAGCGGGGGCGAATGAGCAGTTCTTC. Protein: CASSEGLAGANEQFF.

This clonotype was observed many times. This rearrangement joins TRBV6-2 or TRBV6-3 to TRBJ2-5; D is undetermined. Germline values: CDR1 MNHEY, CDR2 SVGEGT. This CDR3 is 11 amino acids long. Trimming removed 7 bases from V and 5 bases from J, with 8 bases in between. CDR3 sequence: CASKGQETQYF. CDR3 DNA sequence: TGTGCCAGCAAGGGTCAGGAGACCCAGTACTTC.

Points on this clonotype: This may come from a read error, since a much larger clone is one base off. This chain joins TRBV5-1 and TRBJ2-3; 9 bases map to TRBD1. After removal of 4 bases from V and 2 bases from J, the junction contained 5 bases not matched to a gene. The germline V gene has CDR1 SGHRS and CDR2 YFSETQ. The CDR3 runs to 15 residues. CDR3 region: CASSRGTGHTDTQYF. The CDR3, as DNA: TGCGCCAGCAGCAGGGGGACAGGGCACACAGATACGCAGTATTTT.

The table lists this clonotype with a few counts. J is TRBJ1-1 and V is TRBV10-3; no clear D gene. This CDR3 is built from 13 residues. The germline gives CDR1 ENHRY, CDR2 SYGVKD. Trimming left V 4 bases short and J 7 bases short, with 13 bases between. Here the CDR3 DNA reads TGTGCCATCAGTGGGGCTACTGACAATGAAGCTTTCTTT. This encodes CAISGATDNEAFF.

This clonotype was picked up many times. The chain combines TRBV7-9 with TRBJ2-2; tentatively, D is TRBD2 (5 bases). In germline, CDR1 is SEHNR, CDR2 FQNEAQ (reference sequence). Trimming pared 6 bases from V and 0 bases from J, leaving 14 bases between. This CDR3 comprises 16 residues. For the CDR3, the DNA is TGTGCCAGCAGTTCCCGAGGGCCAGCGAACACCGGGGAGCTGTTTTTT. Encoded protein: CASSSRGPANTGELFF.

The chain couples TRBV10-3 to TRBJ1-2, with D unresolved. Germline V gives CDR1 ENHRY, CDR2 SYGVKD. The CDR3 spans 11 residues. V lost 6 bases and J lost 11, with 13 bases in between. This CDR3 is CAIRVPPGYTF. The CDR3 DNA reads TGTGCCATCAGAGTCCCCCCGGGGTACACCTTC.

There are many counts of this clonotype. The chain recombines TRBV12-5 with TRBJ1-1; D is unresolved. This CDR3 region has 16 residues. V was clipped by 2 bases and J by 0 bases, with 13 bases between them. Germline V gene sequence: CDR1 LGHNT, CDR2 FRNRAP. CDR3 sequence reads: CASGLPSRRMNTEAFF. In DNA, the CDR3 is TGTGCTAGTGGTTTGCCTTCCCGACGGATGAACACTGAAGCTTTCTTT.

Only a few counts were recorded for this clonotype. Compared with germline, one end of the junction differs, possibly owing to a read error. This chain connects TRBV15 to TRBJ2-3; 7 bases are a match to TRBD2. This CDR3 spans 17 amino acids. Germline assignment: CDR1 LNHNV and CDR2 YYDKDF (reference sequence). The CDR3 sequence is CATSRRSLAESIDTQYF. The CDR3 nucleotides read TGTGCCACCAGCAGACGTTCCCTAGCGGAGAGCATAGATACGCAGTATTTT.

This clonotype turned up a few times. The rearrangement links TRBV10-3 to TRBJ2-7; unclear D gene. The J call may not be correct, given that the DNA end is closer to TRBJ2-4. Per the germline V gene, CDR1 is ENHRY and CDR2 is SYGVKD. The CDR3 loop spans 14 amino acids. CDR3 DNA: TGTGCCATCAGTGTAGGAGAGAGTGGGGACATTCAGTACTTC. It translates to CAISVGESGDIQYF.